This T cell receptor beta chain was sequenced for a study of T cells expressing NK-cell markers. The CDR3 has 15 residues. Germline V gene lookup returns CDR1 LNHNV and CDR2 YYDKDF (reference sequence). TCRdb reworked the 5' RACE reads into one entry per CDR3 protein, no DNA. This listing includes a few hundred thousand distinct CDR3 sequences. The V call is TRBV15, the J call TRBJ2-3; TCRdb reports TRBD2, a call that lacks DNA to check it against. Material: blood T cells: a sorted CD56 or NKG2C T cell subset, CD4+ or CD8+ T cells, or bulk PBMC T cells (not recorded which). The TCR was taken from a man aged 18-30 years in good health. The CDR3 is CATSYQAGATDTQYF.